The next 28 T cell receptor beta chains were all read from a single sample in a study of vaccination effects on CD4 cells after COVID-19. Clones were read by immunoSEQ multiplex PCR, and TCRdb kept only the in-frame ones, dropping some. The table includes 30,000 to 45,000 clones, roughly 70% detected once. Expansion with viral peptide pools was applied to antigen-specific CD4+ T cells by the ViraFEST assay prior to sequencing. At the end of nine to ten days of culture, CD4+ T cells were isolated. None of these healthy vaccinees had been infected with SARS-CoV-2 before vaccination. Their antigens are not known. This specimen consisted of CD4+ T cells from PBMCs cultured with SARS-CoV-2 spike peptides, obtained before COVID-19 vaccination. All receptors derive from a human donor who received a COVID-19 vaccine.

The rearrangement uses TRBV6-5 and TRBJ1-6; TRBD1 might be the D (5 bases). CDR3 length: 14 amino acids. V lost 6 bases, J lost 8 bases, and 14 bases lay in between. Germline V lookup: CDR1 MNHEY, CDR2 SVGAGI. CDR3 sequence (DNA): TGTGCCAGCAGCTCCCGTGGGGGGGATTCACCCCTCCACTTT. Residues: CASSSRGGDSPLHF.

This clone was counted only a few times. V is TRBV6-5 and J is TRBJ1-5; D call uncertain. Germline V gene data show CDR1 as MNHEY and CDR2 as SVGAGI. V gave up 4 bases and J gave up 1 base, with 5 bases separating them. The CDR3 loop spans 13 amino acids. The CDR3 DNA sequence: TGTGCCAGCAGTTTGACCAGCAATCAGCCCCAGCATTTT. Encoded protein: CASSLTSNQPQHF.

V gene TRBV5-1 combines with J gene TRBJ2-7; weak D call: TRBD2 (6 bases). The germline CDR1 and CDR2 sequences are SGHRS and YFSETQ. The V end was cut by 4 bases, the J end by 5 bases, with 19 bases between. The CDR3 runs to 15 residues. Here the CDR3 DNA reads TGCGCCAGCAGCCCAGGAAAATATACTAGCCACGAGCAGTACTTC. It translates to CASSPGKYTSHEQYF.

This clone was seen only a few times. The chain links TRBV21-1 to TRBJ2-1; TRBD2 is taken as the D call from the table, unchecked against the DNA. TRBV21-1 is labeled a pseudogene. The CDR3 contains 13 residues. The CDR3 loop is CAELAGGPNEQFF. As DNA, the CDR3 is TGTGCCGAACTAGCGGGAGGGCCCAATGAGCAGTTCTTC.

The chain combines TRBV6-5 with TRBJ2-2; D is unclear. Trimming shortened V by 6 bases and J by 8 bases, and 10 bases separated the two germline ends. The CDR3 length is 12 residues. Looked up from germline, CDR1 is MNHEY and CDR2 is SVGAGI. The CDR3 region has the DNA TGTGCCAGCAGCCGGTCCCCGGGGGAGCTGTTTTTT. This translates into CASSRSPGELFF.

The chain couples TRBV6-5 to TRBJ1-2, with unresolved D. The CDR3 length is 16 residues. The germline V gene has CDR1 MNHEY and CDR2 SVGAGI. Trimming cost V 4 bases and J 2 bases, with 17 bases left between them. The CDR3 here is CASSFSGTVNNYGYTF. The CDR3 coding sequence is TGTGCCAGCAGTTTCTCAGGAACGGTTAACAACTATGGCTACACCTTC.

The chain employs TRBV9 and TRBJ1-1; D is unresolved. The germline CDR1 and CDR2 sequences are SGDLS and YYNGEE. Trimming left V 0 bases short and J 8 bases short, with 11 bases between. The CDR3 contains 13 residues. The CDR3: CASSVGPAAEAFF. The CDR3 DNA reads TGTGCCAGCAGCGTAGGACCGGCAGCGGAAGCTTTCTTT.

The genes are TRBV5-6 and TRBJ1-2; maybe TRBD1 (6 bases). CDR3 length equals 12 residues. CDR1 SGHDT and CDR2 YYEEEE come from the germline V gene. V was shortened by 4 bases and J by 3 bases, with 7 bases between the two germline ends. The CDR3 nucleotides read TGTGCCAGCAGCCGACAGGACTATGGCTACACCTTC. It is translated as CASSRQDYGYTF.

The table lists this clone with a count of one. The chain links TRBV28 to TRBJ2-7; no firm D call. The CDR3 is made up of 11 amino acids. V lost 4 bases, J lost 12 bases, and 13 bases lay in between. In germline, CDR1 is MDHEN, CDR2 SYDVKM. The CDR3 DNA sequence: TGTGCCAGCAGTTCCCTGCAAAGTTGGTACTTC. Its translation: CASSSLQSWYF.

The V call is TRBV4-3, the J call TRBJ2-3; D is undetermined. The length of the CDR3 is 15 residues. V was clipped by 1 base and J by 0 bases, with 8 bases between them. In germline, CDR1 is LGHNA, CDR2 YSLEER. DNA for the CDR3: TGCGCCAGCAGCCAAGTGGAGATTAGCACAGATACGCAGTATTTT. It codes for CASSQVEISTDTQYF.

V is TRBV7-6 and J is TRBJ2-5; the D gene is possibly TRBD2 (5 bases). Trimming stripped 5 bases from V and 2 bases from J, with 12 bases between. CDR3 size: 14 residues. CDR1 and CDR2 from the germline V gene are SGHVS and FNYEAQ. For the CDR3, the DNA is TGTGCCAGCAGCCCCCTGACGGGACAAGAGACCCAGTACTTC. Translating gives CASSPLTGQETQYF.

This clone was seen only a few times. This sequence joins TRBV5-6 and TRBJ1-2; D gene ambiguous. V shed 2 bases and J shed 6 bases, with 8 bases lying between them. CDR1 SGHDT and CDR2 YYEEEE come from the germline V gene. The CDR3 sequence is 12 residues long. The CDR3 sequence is CASSFWPDGYTF. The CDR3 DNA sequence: TGTGCCAGCAGCTTCTGGCCGGATGGCTACACCTTC.

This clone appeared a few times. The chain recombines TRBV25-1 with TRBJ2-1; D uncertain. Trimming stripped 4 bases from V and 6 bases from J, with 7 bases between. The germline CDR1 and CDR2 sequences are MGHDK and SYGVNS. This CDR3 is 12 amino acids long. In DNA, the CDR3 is TGTGCCAGCAGTGGCAACCCCAATGAGCAGTTCTTC. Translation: CASSGNPNEQFF.

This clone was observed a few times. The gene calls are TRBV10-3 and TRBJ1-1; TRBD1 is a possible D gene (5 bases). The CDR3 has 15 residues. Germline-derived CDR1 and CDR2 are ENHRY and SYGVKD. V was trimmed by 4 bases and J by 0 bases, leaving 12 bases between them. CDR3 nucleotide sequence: TGTGCCATCAGTGGGACACAGGTTATGAACACTGAAGCTTTCTTT. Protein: CAISGTQVMNTEAFF.

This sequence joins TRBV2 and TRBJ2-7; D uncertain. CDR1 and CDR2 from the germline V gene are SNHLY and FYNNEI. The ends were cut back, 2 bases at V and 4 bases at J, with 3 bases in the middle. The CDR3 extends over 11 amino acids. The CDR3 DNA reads TGTGCCAGCAGTGAAAGGTACGAGCAGTACTTC. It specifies CASSERYEQYF. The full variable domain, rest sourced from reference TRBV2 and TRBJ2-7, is EPEVTQTPSHQVTQMGQEVILRCVPISNHLYFYWYRQILGQKVEFLVSFYNNEISEKSEIFDDQFSVERPDGSNFTLKIRSTKLEDSAMYFCASSERYEQYFGPGTRLTVT.

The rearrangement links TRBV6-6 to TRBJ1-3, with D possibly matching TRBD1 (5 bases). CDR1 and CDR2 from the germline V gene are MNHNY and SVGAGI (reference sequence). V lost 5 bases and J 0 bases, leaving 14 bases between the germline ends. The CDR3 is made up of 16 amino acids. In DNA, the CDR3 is TGTGCCAGCAGTAGGGGACTTACCCTCTCTGGAAACACCATATATTTT. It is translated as CASSRGLTLSGNTIYF.

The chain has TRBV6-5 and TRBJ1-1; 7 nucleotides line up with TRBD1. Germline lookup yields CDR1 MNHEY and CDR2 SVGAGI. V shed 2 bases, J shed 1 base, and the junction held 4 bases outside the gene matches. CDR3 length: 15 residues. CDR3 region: CASSYDRVGNTEAFF. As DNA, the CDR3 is TGTGCCAGCAGTTACGACAGGGTGGGGAACACTGAAGCTTTCTTT.

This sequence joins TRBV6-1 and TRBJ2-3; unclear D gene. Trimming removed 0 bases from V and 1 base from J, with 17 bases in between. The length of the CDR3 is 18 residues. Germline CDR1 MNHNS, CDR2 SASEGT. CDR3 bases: TGTGCCAGCAGTGAAGCGCAAACTGGTGGAATGCGCACAGATACGCAGTATTTT. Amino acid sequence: CASSEAQTGGMRTDTQYF.

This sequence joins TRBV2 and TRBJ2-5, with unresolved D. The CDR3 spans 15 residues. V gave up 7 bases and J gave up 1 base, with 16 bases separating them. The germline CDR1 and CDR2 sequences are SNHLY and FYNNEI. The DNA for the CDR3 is TGTGCCAGCAACATCTTCGGGTCTTTCCAAGAGACCCAGTACTTC. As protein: CASNIFGSFQETQYF.

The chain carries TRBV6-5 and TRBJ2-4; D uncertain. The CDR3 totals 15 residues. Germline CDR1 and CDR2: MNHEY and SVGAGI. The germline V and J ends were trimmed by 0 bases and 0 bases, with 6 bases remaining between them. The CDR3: CASSYSTLAKNIQYF. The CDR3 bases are TGTGCCAGCAGTTACTCGACCTTAGCCAAAAACATTCAGTACTTC.

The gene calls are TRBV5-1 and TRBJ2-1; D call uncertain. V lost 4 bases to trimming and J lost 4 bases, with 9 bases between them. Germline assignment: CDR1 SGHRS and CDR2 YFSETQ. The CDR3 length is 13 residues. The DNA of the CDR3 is TGCGCCAGCAGCCCGGACGGATACAATGAGCAGTTCTTC. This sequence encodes CASSPDGYNEQFF.

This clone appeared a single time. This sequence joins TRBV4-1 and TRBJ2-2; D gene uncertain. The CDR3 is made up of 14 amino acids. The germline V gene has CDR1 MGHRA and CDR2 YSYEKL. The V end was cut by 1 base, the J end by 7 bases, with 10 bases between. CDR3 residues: CASSQVVAVGELFF. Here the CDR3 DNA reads TGCGCCAGCAGCCAAGTGGTAGCTGTCGGGGAGCTGTTTTTT.

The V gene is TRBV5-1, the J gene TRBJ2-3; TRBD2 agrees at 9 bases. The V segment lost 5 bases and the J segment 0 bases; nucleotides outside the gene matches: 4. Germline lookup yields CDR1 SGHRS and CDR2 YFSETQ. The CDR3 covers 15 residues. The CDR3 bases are TGCGCCAGCAGGACTAGCGGACTTAGCACAGATACGCAGTATTTT. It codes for CASRTSGLSTDTQYF.

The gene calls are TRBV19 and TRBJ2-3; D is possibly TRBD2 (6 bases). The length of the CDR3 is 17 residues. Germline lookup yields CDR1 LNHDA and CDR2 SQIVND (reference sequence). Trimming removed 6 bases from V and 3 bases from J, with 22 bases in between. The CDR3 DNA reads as TGTGCCAGTAGAACCTCGACGGGAGTGGAGGGTACAGATACGCAGTATTTT. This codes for CASRTSTGVEGTDTQYF. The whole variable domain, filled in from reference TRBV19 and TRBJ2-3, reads DGGITQSPKYLFRKEGQNVTLSCEQNLNHDAMYWYRQDPGQGLRLIYYSQIVNDFQKGDIAEGYSVSREKKESFPLTVTSAQKNPTAFYLCASRTSTGVEGTDTQYFGPGTRLTVL.

The DNA of the CDR3 is TGTGCCATCAGTGAGTCGGGGGTCAGTCAGCCCCAGCATTTT. Translated, it gives CAISESGVSQPQHF. The chain joins TRBV10-3 to TRBJ1-5; the D gene is possibly TRBD1 (5 bases). The germline gives CDR1 ENHRY, CDR2 SYGVKD. The V gene lost 0 bases and the J gene lost 6 bases, with 9 bases spanning the gap. This CDR3 is 14 amino acids long.

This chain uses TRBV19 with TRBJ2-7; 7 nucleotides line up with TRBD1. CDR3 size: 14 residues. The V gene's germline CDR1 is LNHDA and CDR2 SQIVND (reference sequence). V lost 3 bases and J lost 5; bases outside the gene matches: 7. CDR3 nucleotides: TGTGCCAGTAGTATCCCGACAGGGATTAACGAGCAGTACTTC. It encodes CASSIPTGINEQYF.

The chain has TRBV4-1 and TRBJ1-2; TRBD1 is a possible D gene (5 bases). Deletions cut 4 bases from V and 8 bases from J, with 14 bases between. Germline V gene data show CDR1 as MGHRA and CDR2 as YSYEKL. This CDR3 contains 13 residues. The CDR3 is CASSPGPLGGYTF. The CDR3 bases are TGCGCCAGCAGCCCAGGGCCCCTTGGGGGCTACACCTTC.

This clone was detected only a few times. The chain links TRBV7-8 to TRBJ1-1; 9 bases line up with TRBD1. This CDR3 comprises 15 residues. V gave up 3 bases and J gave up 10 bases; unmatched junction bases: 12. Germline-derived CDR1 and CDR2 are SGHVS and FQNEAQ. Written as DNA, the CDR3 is TGTGCCAGCAGCTTCTCCTGGGACAGGGTGGAGACAGCTTTCTTT. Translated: CASSFSWDRVETAFF.